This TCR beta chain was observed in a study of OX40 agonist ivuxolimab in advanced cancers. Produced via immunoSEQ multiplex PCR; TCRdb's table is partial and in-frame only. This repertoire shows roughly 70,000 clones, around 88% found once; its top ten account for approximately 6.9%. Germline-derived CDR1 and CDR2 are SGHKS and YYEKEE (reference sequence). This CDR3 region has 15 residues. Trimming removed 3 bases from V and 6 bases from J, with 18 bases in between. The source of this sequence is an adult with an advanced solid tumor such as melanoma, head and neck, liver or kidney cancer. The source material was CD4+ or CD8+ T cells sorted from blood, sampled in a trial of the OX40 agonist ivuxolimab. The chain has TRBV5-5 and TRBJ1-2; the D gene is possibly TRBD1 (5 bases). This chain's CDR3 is CASSSFQGRVDGYTF. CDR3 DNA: TGTGCCAGCAGCTCATTTCAGGGACGGGTAGATGGCTACACCTTC.